Listed below are T cell receptor beta chains from one sample, sequenced in a study of shared clonotypes between healthy human individuals. Assay: immunoSEQ multiplex PCR; the TCRdb copy retains only in-frame clones and omits some. Among hundreds of thousands of clones listed, roughly 80% were seen once. The specimen was PBMCs. The origin of the receptors is a middle-aged woman in good health. Some clones in this sample may be carry-over from other donors' samples. CDR3s include the opening cysteine and the closing phenylalanine or tryptophan. Fields, in order: CDR3 DNA, CDR3 protein, clone size, V gene, D gene, J gene. The D gene is left open where the match is weak. Size tells how often a clone was seen (once, few, many) or the class of an expanded clone, and some rows leave it out.

cdr3_nt: TGTGCCAGCAGCGAGGGACAGGTCAGTCGGGAGCAGTACTTC
cdr3_aa: CASSEGQVSREQYF
clone_size: NA
v_call: TRBV5-6
d_call: TRBD1
j_call: TRBJ2-7

cdr3_nt: TGCGCCAGCAAAATGGGGCTAGGTTGGGGGAAAAGCTACGAGCAGTACTTC
cdr3_aa: CASKMGLGWGKSYEQYF
clone_size: NA
v_call: TRBV5-1
d_call: NA
j_call: TRBJ2-7

cdr3_nt: TGTGCCAGCAGCTTGAACTGGATGAACACTGAAGCTTTCTTT
cdr3_aa: CASSLNWMNTEAFF
clone_size: few
v_call: TRBV7-9
d_call: NA
j_call: TRBJ1-1

cdr3_nt: TGTGCCAGCCGGGCCAGACTTTCCACAGATACGCAGTATTTT
cdr3_aa: CASRARLSTDTQYF
clone_size: few
v_call: TRBV2
d_call: NA
j_call: TRBJ2-3

cdr3_nt: TGTGCCATCAGTGAGGGGACAGGGGCCTCCTACGAGCAGTACTTC
cdr3_aa: CAISEGTGASYEQYF
clone_size: NA
v_call: TRBV10-3
d_call: TRBD1
j_call: TRBJ2-7

cdr3_nt: TGTGCCACCCAGGGAGCTAGCGGGCTGGATTGGAATGAGCAGTTCTTC
cdr3_aa: CATQGASGLDWNEQFF
clone_size: NA
v_call: TRBV28
d_call: TRBD2
j_call: TRBJ2-1

cdr3_nt: TGTGCCAGCAGCTTAAGCGGGATCGACACAGATACGCAGTATTTT
cdr3_aa: CASSLSGIDTDTQYF
clone_size: NA
v_call: TRBV7-3
d_call: NA
j_call: TRBJ2-3

cdr3_nt: TGTGCCAGCAGCTTAGCGGGAGTGCTAGACGAGCAGTACTTC
cdr3_aa: CASSLAGVLDEQYF
clone_size: few
v_call: TRBV11-2
d_call: NA
j_call: TRBJ2-7

cdr3_nt: TGTGCCACCAGCAGAGAGGAGGGAGAGTTGGGGGGAGAGCAGTACTTC
cdr3_aa: CATSREEGELGGEQYF
clone_size: NA
v_call: TRBV15
d_call: NA
j_call: TRBJ2-7

cdr3_nt: TGTGCCAGCAGCCCGGACAGAGGCAGGTGGTTTCAGCCCCAGCATTTT
cdr3_aa: CASSPDRGRWFQPQHF
clone_size: NA
v_call: TRBV16
d_call: NA
j_call: TRBJ1-5

cdr3_nt: TGTGCCAGCAACCGGGCGTCCTACGAGCAGTACTTC
cdr3_aa: CASNRASYEQYF
clone_size: NA
v_call: TRBV6-6
d_call: NA
j_call: TRBJ2-7